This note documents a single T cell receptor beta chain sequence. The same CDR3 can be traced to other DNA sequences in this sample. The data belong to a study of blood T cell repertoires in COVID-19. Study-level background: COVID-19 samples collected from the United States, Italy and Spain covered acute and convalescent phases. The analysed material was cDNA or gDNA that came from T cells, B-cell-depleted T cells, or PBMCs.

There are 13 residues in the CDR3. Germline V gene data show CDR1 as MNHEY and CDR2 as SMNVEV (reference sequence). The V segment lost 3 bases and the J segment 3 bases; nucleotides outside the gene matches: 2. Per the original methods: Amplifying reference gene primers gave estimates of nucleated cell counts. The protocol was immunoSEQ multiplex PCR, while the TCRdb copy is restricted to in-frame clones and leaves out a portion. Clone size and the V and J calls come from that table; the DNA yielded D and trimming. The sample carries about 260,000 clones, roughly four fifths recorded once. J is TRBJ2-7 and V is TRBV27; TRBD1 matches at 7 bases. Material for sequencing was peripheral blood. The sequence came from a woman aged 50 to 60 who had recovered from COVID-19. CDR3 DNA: TGTGCCAGCAGTTTGGGACAGAACTACGAGCAGTACTTC. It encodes CASSLGQNYEQYF.